A selection of T cell receptor beta chains follows, all from one sample in a study of blood T cell repertoires in COVID-19. Some clones are missing from TCRdb's copy, which holds only in-frame ones; the method was immunoSEQ multiplex PCR. Of fewer than 500,000 clones detected, around 89% appear once; the ten largest clones hold 0.95% to 1%. Material: PBMCs or T cells enriched from blood (not recorded which). The receptors were gathered from a woman in her 30s with acute COVID-19. Each CDR3 is given with its conserved first and last residue. Fields, in order: J gene, V gene, clone size, D gene, CDR3 protein, CDR3 DNA. The D gene is left open where the match is weak. Some rows mark clone size as missing; the rest say once, few, many or name a class of expanded clone.

J gene: TRBJ2-3; V gene: TRBV5-4; clone size: once; D gene: -; CDR3 protein: CASSAGGGTSDTQYF; CDR3 DNA: TGTGCCAGCAGCGCCGGGGGTGGTACTTCCGATACGCAGTATTTT
J gene: TRBJ2-7; V gene: TRBV5-6; clone size: -; D gene: TRBD1; CDR3 protein: CASSFRDSYEQYF; CDR3 DNA: TGTGCCAGCAGCTTCAGGGACAGTTACGAGCAGTACTTC
J gene: TRBJ1-6; V gene: TRBV4-2; clone size: -; D gene: -; CDR3 protein: CASSQEDLGGPYSPLHF; CDR3 DNA: TGTGCCAGCAGCCAAGAGGACTTAGGGGGTCCATATTCACCCCTCCACTTT
J gene: TRBJ1-4; V gene: TRBV14; clone size: -; D gene: -; CDR3 protein: CASSQVGVNKRLNEKLFF; CDR3 DNA: TGTGCCAGCAGCCAAGTAGGGGTGAATAAGAGACTTAATGAAAAACTGTTTTTT
J gene: TRBJ1-4; V gene: TRBV2; clone size: -; D gene: TRBD1; CDR3 protein: CASSETGRGEKLFF; CDR3 DNA: TGTGCCAGCAGTGAGACAGGGAGAGGGGAAAAACTGTTTTTT
J gene: TRBJ1-1; V gene: TRBV5-1; clone size: -; D gene: TRBD1; CDR3 protein: CASSQTGAGDTEAFF; CDR3 DNA: TGCGCCAGCAGTCAGACAGGGGCGGGGGACACTGAAGCTTTCTTT
J gene: TRBJ1-4; V gene: TRBV29-1; clone size: -; D gene: -; CDR3 protein: CSVVIGEKLFF; CDR3 DNA: TGCAGCGTTGTAATCGGGGAAAAACTGTTTTTT
J gene: TRBJ1-6; V gene: TRBV9; clone size: many; D gene: -; CDR3 protein: CASSVGGRSSYNSPLHF; CDR3 DNA: TGTGCCAGCAGCGTAGGAGGGAGAAGCTCCTATAATTCACCCCTCCACTTT
J gene: TRBJ1-2; V gene: TRBV29-1; clone size: -; D gene: TRBD1; CDR3 protein: CSVEAPDRNRGWYGYTF; CDR3 DNA: TGCAGCGTTGAAGCTCCAGACCGCAACAGGGGTTGGTATGGCTACACCTTC
J gene: TRBJ2-7; V gene: TRBV19; clone size: -; D gene: -; CDR3 protein: CASSTIQRVPYEQYF; CDR3 DNA: TGTGCCAGTAGTACTATTCAACGGGTCCCCTACGAGCAGTACTTC
J gene: TRBJ2-2; V gene: TRBV6-6; clone size: -; D gene: TRBD2; CDR3 protein: CASSHPKSGGPTGELFF; CDR3 DNA: TGTGCCAGCAGTCACCCGAAGAGCGGGGGACCCACCGGGGAGCTGTTTTTT
J gene: TRBJ2-2; V gene: TRBV4-3; clone size: -; D gene: TRBD1; CDR3 protein: CASSQIRTGGGTGELFF; CDR3 DNA: TGCGCCAGCAGCCAAATAAGGACAGGGGGGGGAACCGGGGAGCTGTTTTTT
J gene: TRBJ2-1; V gene: TRBV3-1/TRBV3-2; clone size: once; D gene: TRBD1; CDR3 protein: CASTQGTYNEQFF; CDR3 DNA: TGTGCCAGCACACAGGGGACCTACAATGAGCAGTTCTTC
J gene: TRBJ2-2; V gene: TRBV6-5; clone size: -; D gene: TRBD2; CDR3 protein: CASSYSGGGTGELFF; CDR3 DNA: TGTGCCAGCAGTTATAGCGGGGGGGGCACCGGGGAGCTGTTTTTT
J gene: TRBJ2-7; V gene: TRBV30; clone size: few; D gene: TRBD1; CDR3 protein: CAWRTGVSLSYEQYF; CDR3 DNA: TGTGCCTGGAGGACAGGGGTATCCCTCTCCTACGAGCAGTACTTC
J gene: TRBJ1-5; V gene: TRBV7-2; clone size: -; D gene: -; CDR3 protein: CASSGAWYQPQHF; CDR3 DNA: TGTGCCAGCAGCGGGGCCTGGTACCAGCCCCAGCATTTT
J gene: TRBJ1-1; V gene: TRBV6-6; clone size: -; D gene: -; CDR3 protein: CASSYSRLGAGREAFF; CDR3 DNA: TGTGCCAGCAGTTACTCGAGGCTAGGGGCAGGGCGTGAAGCTTTCTTT
J gene: TRBJ2-1; V gene: TRBV3-1/TRBV3-2; clone size: -; D gene: TRBD2; CDR3 protein: CASSQSGIAGYNEQFF; CDR3 DNA: TGTGCCAGCAGCCAGTCAGGAATAGCGGGGTACAATGAGCAGTTCTTC
J gene: TRBJ1-2; V gene: TRBV5-8; clone size: -; D gene: TRBD1; CDR3 protein: CASSRQQGVYGYTF; CDR3 DNA: TGTGCCAGCAGCCGACAACAGGGGGTCTATGGCTACACCTTC
J gene: TRBJ2-1; V gene: TRBV3-1/TRBV3-2; clone size: few; D gene: TRBD2; CDR3 protein: CASSQDRWLAVSSSYNEQFF; CDR3 DNA: TGTGCCAGCAGCCAAGATAGGTGGCTAGCGGTCTCAAGCTCCTACAATGAGCAGTTCTTC
J gene: TRBJ2-5; V gene: TRBV15; clone size: -; D gene: TRBD2; CDR3 protein: CATSRGLAGGLQETQYF; CDR3 DNA: TGTGCCACCAGCAGGGGACTAGCGGGGGGATTGCAAGAGACCCAGTACTTC
J gene: TRBJ2-1; V gene: TRBV4-1; clone size: -; D gene: TRBD1; CDR3 protein: CASSQRDSYNEQFF; CDR3 DNA: TGCGCCAGCAGCCAACGGGACAGCTACAATGAGCAGTTCTTC
J gene: TRBJ2-1; V gene: TRBV4-1; clone size: -; D gene: TRBD2; CDR3 protein: CASAKEASGGSSYNEQFF; CDR3 DNA: TGCGCCAGCGCCAAGGAGGCTAGCGGGGGGAGCTCCTACAATGAGCAGTTCTTC
J gene: TRBJ2-4; V gene: TRBV6-5; clone size: -; D gene: -; CDR3 protein: CCVGNRAKNIQYF; CDR3 DNA: TGTTGTGTCGGGAACCGGGCCAAAAACATTCAGTACTTC
J gene: TRBJ1-3; V gene: TRBV5-8; clone size: -; D gene: -; CDR3 protein: CASSPRTASGNTIYF; CDR3 DNA: TGTGCCAGCAGCCCCCGGACAGCTTCTGGAAACACCATATATTTT
J gene: TRBJ1-4; V gene: TRBV7-2; clone size: -; D gene: -; CDR3 protein: CASSLAAVNEKLFF; CDR3 DNA: TGTGCCAGCAGCTTAGCGGCTGTGAATGAAAAACTGTTTTTT
J gene: TRBJ2-1; V gene: TRBV4-1; clone size: -; D gene: -; CDR3 protein: CASSRAADEQFF; CDR3 DNA: TGCGCCAGCAGCCGGGCTGCTGATGAGCAGTTCTTC
J gene: TRBJ2-2; V gene: TRBV4-1; clone size: -; D gene: TRBD1; CDR3 protein: CASSLGTGGGTGELFF; CDR3 DNA: TGCGCCAGCAGCCTCGGGACAGGAGGCGGCACCGGGGAGCTGTTTTTT
J gene: TRBJ1-2; V gene: TRBV20-1; clone size: -; D gene: -; CDR3 protein: CSASGAGDRPGYTF; CDR3 DNA: TGCAGTGCTAGTGGGGCAGGGGATCGCCCGGGCTACACCTTC
J gene: TRBJ1-2; V gene: TRBV6-5; clone size: -; D gene: -; CDR3 protein: CASSADTLYGYTF; CDR3 DNA: TGTGCCAGCAGCGCCGACACACTCTATGGCTACACCTTC
J gene: TRBJ1-5; V gene: TRBV11-2; clone size: once; D gene: TRBD1; CDR3 protein: CASSAEQGAGQPQHF; CDR3 DNA: TGTGCCAGCAGCGCCGAACAGGGGGCTGGGCAGCCCCAGCATTTT